This T cell receptor (beta chain) emerged from a study of T cells in Graves' hyperthyroidism and ophthalmopathy. Amplification targeted TCR beta CDR3 regions from RNA transcripts. HTBI primers were employed in a first-round RT-PCR of the TCR CDR3. One entry per CDR3 protein results from TCRdb running MiXCR on the multiplex PCR reads. There are about 180,000 distinct CDR3 sequences in the sample; approximately 17% occur only once, and around 27% lies in the top ten. No progression to ophthalmopathy during 18 months of follow-up defined stable disease. Patients aged 18 to 65 with hyperthyroidism were newly diagnosed, with duration under 2 months. The length of the CDR3 is 15 residues. V lost 0 bases and J lost 0, with 8 bases in between. Germline V gene sequence: CDR1 MNHEY, CDR2 SVGAGI.

V usage is TRBV6-5 and J usage is TRBJ1-1; D is perhaps TRBD1 (6 bases). This receptor was obtained from a woman in her fifties or sixties with Graves' hyperthyroidism. Sample: blood. This chain's CDR3 is CASSYSGQMNTEAFF. Written as DNA, the CDR3 is TGTGCCAGCAGTTACTCTGGACAGATGAACACTGAAGCTTTCTTT.